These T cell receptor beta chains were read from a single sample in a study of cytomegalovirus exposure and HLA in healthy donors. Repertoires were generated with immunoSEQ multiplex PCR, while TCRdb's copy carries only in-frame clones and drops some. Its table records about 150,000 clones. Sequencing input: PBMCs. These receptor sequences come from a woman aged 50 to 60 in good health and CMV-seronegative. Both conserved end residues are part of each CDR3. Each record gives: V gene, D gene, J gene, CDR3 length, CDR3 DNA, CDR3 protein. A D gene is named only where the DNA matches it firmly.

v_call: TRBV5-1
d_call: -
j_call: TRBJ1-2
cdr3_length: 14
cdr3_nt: TGCGCCAGCAGCTTTGCAGGGGTTCGGGCTGGCTACACCTTC
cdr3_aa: CASSFAGVRAGYTF

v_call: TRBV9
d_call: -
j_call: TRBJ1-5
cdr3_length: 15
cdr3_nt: TGTGCCAGCAGCGTGGCAGGGGATAGCAATCAGCCCCAGCATTTT
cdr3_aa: CASSVAGDSNQPQHF

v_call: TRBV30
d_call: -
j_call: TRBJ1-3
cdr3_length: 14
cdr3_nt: TGTGCCTGGACAACAGGGAACTCTGGAAACACCATATATTTT
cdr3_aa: CAWTTGNSGNTIYF

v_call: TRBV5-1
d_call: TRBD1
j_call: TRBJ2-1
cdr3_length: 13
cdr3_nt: TGCGCCAGCAGACCCGGACAGGGTATTAAGCAGTTCTTC
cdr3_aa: CASRPGQGIKQFF

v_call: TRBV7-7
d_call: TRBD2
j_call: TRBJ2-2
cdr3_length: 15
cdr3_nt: TGTGCTAGCAGTTCTAGCGGGGGGGCCTCCGGGGAGCTGTTTTTT
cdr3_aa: CASSSSGGASGELFF

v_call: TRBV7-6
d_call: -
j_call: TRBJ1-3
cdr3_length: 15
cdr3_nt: TGTGCCAGCAGCTTAGGGCCTAGCTCTGGAAACACCATATATTTT
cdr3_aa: CASSLGPSSGNTIYF

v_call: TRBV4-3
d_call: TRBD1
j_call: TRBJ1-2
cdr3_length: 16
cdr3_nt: TGCGCCAGCAGCCAAGATTATACAGGGGTTCGGTTTGGCTACACCTTC
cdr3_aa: CASSQDYTGVRFGYTF

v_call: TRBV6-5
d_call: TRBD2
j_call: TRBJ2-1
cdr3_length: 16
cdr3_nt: TGTGCCAGCAGTTTCAGCGGGAGTGTTACCTACAATGAGCAGTTCTTC
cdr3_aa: CASSFSGSVTYNEQFF

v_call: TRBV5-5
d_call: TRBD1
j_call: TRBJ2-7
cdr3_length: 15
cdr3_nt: TGTGCCAGCAGCTTGATTCGGGACAGACCTCACGAGCAGTACTTC
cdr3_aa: CASSLIRDRPHEQYF

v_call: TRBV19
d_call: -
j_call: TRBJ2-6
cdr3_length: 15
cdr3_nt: TGTGCCACAAGGGACACCTCCTCTGGGGCCAACGTCCTGACTTTC
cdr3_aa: CATRDTSSGANVLTF

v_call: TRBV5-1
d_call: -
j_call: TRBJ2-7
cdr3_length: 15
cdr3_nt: TGCGCCAGCAGCTTGGCTGGACAAGTCTTGGACGAGCAGTACTTC
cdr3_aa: CASSLAGQVLDEQYF

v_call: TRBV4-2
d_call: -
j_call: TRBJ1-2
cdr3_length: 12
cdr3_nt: TGTGCCAGCAGCCAAGATAACCGGGGCTACACCTTC
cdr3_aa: CASSQDNRGYTF

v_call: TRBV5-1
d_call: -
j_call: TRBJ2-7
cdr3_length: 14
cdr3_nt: TGCGCCAGCAGCTGGGACACTAGCTCCTACGAGCAGTACTTC
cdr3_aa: CASSWDTSSYEQYF

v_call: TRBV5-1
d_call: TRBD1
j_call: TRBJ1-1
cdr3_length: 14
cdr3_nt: TGCGCCAGCAGCTACACAGGGGGGGACACTGAAGCTTTCTTT
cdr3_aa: CASSYTGGDTEAFF

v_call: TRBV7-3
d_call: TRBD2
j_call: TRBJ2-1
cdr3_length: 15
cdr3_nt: TGTGCCAGCAGCTTAATAAGCGGGAGGGCCAATGAGCGGTTCTTC
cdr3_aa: CASSLISGRANERFF

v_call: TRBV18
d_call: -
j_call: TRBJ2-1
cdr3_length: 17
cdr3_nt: TGTGCCAGCTCACCAGGTGGAGGTAGGAGCTCCTACAATGAGCAGTTCTTC
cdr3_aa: CASSPGGGRSSYNEQFF

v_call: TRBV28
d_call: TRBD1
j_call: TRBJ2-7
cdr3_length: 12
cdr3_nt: TGTGCCAGCAGCGTAGACAGGGGGAGTATCTACTTC
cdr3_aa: CASSVDRGSIYF

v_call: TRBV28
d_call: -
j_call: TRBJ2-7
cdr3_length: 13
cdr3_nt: TGTGCCAGCAGGGCCACCTCGGGGTACGAGCAGTACTTC
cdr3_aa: CASRATSGYEQYF

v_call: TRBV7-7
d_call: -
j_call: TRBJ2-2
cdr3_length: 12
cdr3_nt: TGTGCCAGCAGCTTTGGAGGCGGGGAGCTGTTTTTT
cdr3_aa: CASSFGGGELFF

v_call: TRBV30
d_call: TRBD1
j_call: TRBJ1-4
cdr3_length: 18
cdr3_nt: TGTGCCTGGAGTACCCTCAGGGGGACAATCAATCGAGGTGAAAAACTGTTTTTT
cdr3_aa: CAWSTLRGTINRGEKLFF

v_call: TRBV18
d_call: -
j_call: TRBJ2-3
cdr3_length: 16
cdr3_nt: TGTGCCAGCTCAACCAGACAGAGGCTAAACACAGATACGCAGTATTTT
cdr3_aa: CASSTRQRLNTDTQYF

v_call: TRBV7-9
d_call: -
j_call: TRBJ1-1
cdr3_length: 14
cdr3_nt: TGTGCCAGCAGCTTAGGGGTAGGGAGGACTGAAGCTTTCTTT
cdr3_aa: CASSLGVGRTEAFF